This entry features one T cell receptor beta chain sequence. As yet, its antigen is unknown. One end of the junction is discordant with germline, which a read error may explain. Treatment of the sample: approximately nine-day PBMC culture with coronavirus spike peptide pools or control peptides (ViraFEST assay). Germline-derived CDR1 and CDR2 are SEHNR and FQNEAQ (reference sequence). CDR3 length: 16 residues. An Oncomine TCR Beta short-read assay was used to sequence the DNA from cultured CD4+ T cells. One entry per CDR3 protein results from TCRdb running MiXCR on the PCR reads. The table includes roughly 6,400 distinct CDR3 sequences, around 60% detected once. The sample belongs to a study of vaccination and CD4 T cells after COVID-19. Study summary: Post-vaccination samples were procured at a median of roughly 70 days following dose two (range 14 to 241). Cultures that served as controls received a CEFX pool, an HIV-1 Nef pool, or no peptide. General study points: A comparatively limited set of convalescent patients was examined, with no early post-infection timepoints.

The sequence was obtained from a human donor who had recovered from COVID-19. The chain is built from TRBV7-9 and TRBJ2-1; 14 positions agree with TRBD2. Sequencing was done on a sample of CD4+ T cells from blood, cultured in vitro. The CDR3 spells CASSFWRLAGGVQQFF. In DNA form, the CDR3 reads TGCGCCAGCAGCTTTTGGAGACTAGCGGGAGGGGTCCAGCAGTTCTTC. Combining the CDR3 with reference TRBV7-9 and TRBJ2-1 gives the whole variable domain DTGVSQNPRHKITKRGQNVTFRCDPISEHNRLYWYRQTLGQGPEFLTYFQNEAQLEKSRLLSDRFSAERPKGSFSTLEIQRTEQGDSAMYLCASSFWRLAGGVQQFFGPGTRLTVL.